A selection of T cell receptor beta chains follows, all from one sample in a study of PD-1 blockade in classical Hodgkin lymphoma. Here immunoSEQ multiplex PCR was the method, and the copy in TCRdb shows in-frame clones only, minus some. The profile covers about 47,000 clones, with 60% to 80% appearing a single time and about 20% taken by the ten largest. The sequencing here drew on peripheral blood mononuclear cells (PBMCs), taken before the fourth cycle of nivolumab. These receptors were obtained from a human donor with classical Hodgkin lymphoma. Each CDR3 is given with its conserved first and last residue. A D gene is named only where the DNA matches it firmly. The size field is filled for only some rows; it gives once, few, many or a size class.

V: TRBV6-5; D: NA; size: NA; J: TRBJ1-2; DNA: TGTGCCAGCAGTTACTCGAGTCTGGGTGGCTACACCTTC; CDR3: CASSYSSLGGYTF
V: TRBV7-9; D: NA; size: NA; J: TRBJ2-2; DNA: TGTTCAAGCGGCAGGAACACCGGGGAGCTGTTTTTT; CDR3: CSSGRNTGELFF
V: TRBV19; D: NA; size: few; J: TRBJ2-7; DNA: TGTGCCAGTAGTATTAGGACGATGGGCGAGCAGTACTTC; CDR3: CASSIRTMGEQYF
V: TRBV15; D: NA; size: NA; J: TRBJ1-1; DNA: TGTGCCACCAGCAGAGAGAGGGGGATCACTGAAGCTTTCTTT; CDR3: CATSRERGITEAFF
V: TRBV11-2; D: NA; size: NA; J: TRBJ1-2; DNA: TGTGCCAGCAGCTCGGAGTCTTATGGCTACACCTTC; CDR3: CASSSESYGYTF
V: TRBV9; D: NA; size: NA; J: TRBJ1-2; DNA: TGTGCCAGCAGTCGACAGGCAGAATACGGGGGCTACACCTTC; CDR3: CASSRQAEYGGYTF
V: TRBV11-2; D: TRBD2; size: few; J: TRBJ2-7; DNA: TGTGCCAGCAACCGCGGGAGTACCCACGAGCAGTACTTC; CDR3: CASNRGSTHEQYF
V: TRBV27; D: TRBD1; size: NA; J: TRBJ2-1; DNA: TGTGCCAGCAGTTACCAGGACAGGGGGTTCCATGAGCAGTTCTTC; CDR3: CASSYQDRGFHEQFF
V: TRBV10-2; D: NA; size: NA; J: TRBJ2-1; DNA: TGCGCCAGCAGTGAGGTAATGGGGGGCAGTGAGCAGTTCTTC; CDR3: CASSEVMGGSEQFF
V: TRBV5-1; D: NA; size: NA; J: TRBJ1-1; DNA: TGCGCCAGCAGGGGACATCAGACGAACACTGAAGCTTTCTTT; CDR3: CASRGHQTNTEAFF
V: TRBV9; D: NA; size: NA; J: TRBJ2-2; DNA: TGTGCCAGCAGCGTATCTGGGAACACCGGGGAGCTGTTTTTT; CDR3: CASSVSGNTGELFF
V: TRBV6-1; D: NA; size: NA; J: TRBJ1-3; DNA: TGTGCCAGCAGTCTTACAGAGAGCTCTGGAAACACCATATATTTT; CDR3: CASSLTESSGNTIYF
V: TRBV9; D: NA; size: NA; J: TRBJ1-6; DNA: TGTGCCAGCAGCGGCTCCGGGGTCTCCTATAATTCACCCCTCCACTTT; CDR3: CASSGSGVSYNSPLHF
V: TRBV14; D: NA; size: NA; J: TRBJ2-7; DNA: TGTGCCAGCAGCCTTAGGACAGCTACATCCTACGAGCAGTACTTC; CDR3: CASSLRTATSYEQYF
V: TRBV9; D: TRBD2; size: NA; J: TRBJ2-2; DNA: TGTGCCAGCAGCGTAGTAGCGGGAGTAAACACCGGGGAGCTGTTTTTT; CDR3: CASSVVAGVNTGELFF
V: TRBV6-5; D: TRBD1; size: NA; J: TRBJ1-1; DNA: TGTGCCAGCAGTGAAGACAGGGTGAACACTGAAGCTTTCTTT; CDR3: CASSEDRVNTEAFF
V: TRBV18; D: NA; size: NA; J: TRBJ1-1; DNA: TGTGCCAGCTCACCCGGCAGTCCGAACACTGAAGCTTTCTTT; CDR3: CASSPGSPNTEAFF
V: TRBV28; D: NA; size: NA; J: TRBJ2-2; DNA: TGTGCCAGCAGACTTACCCCCGGGGAGCTGTTTTTT; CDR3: CASRLTPGELFF
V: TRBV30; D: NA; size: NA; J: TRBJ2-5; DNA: TGTGCCTGGATACACAAGGGGATGGAGACCCAGTACTTC; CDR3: CAWIHKGMETQYF
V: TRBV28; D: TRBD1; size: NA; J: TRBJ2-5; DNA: TGTGCCAGCACCTCACCGGACAGGGGTTTGGGGACCCAGTACTTC; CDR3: CASTSPDRGLGTQYF
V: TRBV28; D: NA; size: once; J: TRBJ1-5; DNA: TGTGCCAGCAGTTTAGCCAGCTTTCAGCCCCAGCATTTT; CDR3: CASSLASFQPQHF
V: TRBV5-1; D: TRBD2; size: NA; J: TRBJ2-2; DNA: TGCGCCAGCAGCGGGGGACTAGCGGGAGTCACCGGGGAGCTGTTTTTT; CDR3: CASSGGLAGVTGELFF
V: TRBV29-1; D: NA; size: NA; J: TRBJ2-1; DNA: TGCAGCTTGAAGGGAGAAAGTCGGACGGAGCAGTTCTTC; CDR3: CSLKGESRTEQFF
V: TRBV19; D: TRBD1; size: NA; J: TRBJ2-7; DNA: TGTGCCAGTAGCGACAGGGGGCTTGCCTACGAGCAGTACTTC; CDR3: CASSDRGLAYEQYF
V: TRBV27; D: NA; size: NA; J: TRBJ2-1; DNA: TGTGCCAGCAAACAGCTTGGATACAATGAGCAGTTCTTC; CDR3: CASKQLGYNEQFF
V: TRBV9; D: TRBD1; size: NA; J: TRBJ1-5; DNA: TGTGCCAGCAGCGGGGACAGCCTTAGCAATCAGCCCCAGCATTTT; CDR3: CASSGDSLSNQPQHF
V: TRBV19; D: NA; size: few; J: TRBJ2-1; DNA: TGTGCCAGTAGTATGGGCTCCAGCTCCTACAATGAGCAGTTCTTC; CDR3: CASSMGSSSYNEQFF
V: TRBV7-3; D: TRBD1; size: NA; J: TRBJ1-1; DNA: TGTGCCAGCAGCTCCCGGACAGGGTATACTGAAGCTTTCTTT; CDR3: CASSSRTGYTEAFF
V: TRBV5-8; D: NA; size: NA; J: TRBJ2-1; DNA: TGTGCCAGCAGCTCTGGGGGTAGAGCGGATCCTTCCTACAATGAGCAGTTCTTC; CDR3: CASSSGGRADPSYNEQFF
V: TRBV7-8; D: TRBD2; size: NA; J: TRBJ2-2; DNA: TGTGCCAGCAGCTTGACTAGCGGGGTGAACACCGGGGAGCTGTTTTTT; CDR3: CASSLTSGVNTGELFF
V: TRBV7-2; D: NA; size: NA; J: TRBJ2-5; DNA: TGTGCCAGCAGCTTATCTGAAGAGACCCAGTACTTC; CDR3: CASSLSEETQYF
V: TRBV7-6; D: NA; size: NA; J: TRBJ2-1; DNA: TGTGCCAGCAGCCGGACTGCCAATGAGCAGTTCTTC; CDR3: CASSRTANEQFF
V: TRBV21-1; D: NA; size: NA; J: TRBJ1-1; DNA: TGTGCCAGCACCCATAGGGCGGACACTGAAGCTTTCTTT; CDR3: CASTHRADTEAFF
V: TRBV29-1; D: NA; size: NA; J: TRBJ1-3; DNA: TGCAGCGTTGACCCGGCTGGGGGCACCATATATTTT; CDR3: CSVDPAGGTIYF
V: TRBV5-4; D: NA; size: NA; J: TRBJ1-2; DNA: TGTGCCAGCAGCTTGGGGTTAGGGTCTCAAGGCTACACCTTC; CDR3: CASSLGLGSQGYTF
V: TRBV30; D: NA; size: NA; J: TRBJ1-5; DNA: TGTGCCTGGAGTGTGGGAGGGGACGGCAATCAGCCCCAGCATTTT; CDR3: CAWSVGGDGNQPQHF
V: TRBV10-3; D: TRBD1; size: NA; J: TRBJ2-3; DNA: TGTGCCATCAGAGGACAGGACACAGATACGCAGTATTTT; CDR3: CAIRGQDTDTQYF
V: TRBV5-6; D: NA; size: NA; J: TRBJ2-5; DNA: TGTGCCAGCAGCTTGGACTCCCAAGAGACCCAGTACTTC; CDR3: CASSLDSQETQYF
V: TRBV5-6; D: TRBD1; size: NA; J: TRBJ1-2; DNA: TGTGCCAGCAGCTCCACCGGGACAGGGTTAGGCCCGGGCTATGGCTACACCTTC; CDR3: CASSSTGTGLGPGYGYTF
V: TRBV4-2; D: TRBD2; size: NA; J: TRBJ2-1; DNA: TGTGCCAGCAGCCAGGCACTAGCGGGGGGGCCGTTCTACAATGAGCAGTTCTTC; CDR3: CASSQALAGGPFYNEQFF
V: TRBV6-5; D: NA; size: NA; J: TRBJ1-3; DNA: TGTGCCAGCAGTTACGGTCTGGGGGGGGTTGGAAACACCATATATTTT; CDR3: CASSYGLGGVGNTIYF